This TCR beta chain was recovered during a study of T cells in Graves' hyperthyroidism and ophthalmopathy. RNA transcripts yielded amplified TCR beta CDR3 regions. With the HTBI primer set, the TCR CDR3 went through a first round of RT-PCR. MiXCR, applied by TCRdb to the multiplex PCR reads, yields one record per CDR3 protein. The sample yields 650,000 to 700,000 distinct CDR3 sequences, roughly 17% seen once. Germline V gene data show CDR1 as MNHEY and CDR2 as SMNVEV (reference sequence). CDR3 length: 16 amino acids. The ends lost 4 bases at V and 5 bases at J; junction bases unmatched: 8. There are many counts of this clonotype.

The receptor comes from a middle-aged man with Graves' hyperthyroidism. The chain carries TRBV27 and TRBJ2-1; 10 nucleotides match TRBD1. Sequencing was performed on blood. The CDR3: CASSSPGQGTDNEQFF. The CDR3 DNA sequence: TGTGCCAGCAGTTCCCCGGGACAGGGGACTGACAATGAGCAGTTCTTC.